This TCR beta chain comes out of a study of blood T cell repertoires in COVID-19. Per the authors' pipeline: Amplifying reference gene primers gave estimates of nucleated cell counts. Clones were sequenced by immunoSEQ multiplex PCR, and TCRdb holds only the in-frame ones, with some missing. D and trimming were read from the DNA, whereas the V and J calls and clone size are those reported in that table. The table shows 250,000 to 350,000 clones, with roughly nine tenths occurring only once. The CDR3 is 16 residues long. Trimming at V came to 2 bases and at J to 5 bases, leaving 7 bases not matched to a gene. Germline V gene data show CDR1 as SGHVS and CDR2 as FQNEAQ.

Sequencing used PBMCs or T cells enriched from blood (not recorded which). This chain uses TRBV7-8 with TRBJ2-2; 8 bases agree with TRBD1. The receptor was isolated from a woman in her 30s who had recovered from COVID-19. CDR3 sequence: CASSLSQGARTGELFF. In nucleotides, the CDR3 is TGTGCCAGCAGCTTATCCCAGGGGGCAAGAACCGGGGAGCTGTTTTTT. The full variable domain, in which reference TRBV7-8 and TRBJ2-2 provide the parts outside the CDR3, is GAGVSQSPRYKVAKRGQDVALRCDPISGHVSLFWYQQALGQGPEFLTYFQNEAQLDKSGLPSDRFFAERPEGSVSTLKIQRTQQEDSAVYLCASSLSQGARTGELFFGEGSRLTVL.